This T cell receptor (beta chain) appears in the sequencing data of a study of OX40 agonist ivuxolimab in advanced cancers. The wider study: In this trial design, patients received ivuxolimab intravenously at 0.01 to 10 mg/kg every 2 weeks. Age averaged around 60 years (range roughly 23 to 90), and less than 85% were male. Earlier anti-PD-1, anti-PD-L1 or anti-CTLA-4 therapy was permitted; over 35% had received some.

Germline-derived CDR1 and CDR2 are LNHDA and SQIVND (reference sequence). After removal of 8 bases from V and 2 bases from J, the junction contained 6 bases not matched to a gene. CDR3 size: 14 residues. Study-wide results and caveats: Clonal expansion was among the lowest in partial responders at 0.1-3.0 mg/kg, especially CD8+.

As regards this clone: Its antigen is unidentified.

Profiling relied on immunoSEQ multiplex PCR, and the TCRdb table lists in-frame clones only, not all of them. The table shows some 80,000 clones, with around nine tenths occurring only once. Here the sequenced sample was CD4+ or CD8+ T cells sorted from blood, taken in a trial of the OX40 agonist ivuxolimab. This clonotype was sampled from an adult with an advanced solid tumor such as melanoma, head and neck, liver or kidney cancer. V is TRBV19 and J is TRBJ1-1, with 9 bases that match TRBD1. The CDR3 here is CASCRDRVNTEAFF. DNA for the CDR3: TGTGCCAGTTGCCGGGACAGGGTCAACACTGAAGCTTTCTTT.